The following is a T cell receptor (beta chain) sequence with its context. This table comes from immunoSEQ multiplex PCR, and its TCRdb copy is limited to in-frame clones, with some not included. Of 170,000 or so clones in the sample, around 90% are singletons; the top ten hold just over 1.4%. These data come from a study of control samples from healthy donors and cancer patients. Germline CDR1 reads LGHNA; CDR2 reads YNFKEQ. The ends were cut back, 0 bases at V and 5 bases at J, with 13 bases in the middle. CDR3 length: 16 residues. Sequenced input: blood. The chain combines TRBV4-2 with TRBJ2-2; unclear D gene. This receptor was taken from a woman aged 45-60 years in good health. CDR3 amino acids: CASSQDPRRETGELFF. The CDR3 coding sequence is TGTGCCAGCAGCCAAGACCCCCGAAGGGAAACCGGGGAGCTGTTTTTT.